This T cell receptor (beta chain) was documented in a study of CD8+ T cells in alopecia areata. As for the study in general: Treated patients were given 5 to 10 mg oral tofacitinib twice daily.

Lesional scalp punch biopsies and peripheral blood came from alopecia areata patients. Germline V gives CDR1 SGHKS, CDR2 YYEKEE (reference sequence). This CDR3 is 16 amino acids long. Trimming removed 4 bases from V and 2 bases from J; junction bases left unmatched: 8. Study-wide results and limits: Mice showed TCR sharing more clearly than patients did, possibly owing to HLA. Clonality exceeded that of normal scalp in lesional scalp, most notably in alopecia totalis/universalis.

For this clone: The antigen is undetermined.

Reverse transcription of extracted RNA yielded cDNA, which provided the sequencing template. TCRdb's copy holds only in-frame clones and misses some; the assay was immunoSEQ multiplex PCR. The table has around 130,000 clones, approximately 58% seen once. This chain joins TRBV5-5 and TRBJ1-5; 8 positions agree with TRBD1. The specimen comprised CD4+ T cells sorted from blood, sampled at week 0. This clonotype was obtained from a human donor with alopecia areata. CDR3 protein: CASSISGGAGNQPQHF. The CDR3 DNA reads TGTGCCAGCAGCATATCAGGGGGCGCGGGCAATCAGCCCCAGCATTTT.